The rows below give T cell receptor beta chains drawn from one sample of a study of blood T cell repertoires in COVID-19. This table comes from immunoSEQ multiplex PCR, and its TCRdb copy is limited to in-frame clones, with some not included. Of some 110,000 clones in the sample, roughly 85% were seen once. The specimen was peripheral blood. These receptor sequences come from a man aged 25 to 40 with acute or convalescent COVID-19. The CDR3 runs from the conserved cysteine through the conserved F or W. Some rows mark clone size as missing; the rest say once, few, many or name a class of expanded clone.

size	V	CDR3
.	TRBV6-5	CASSSPGIHYEQYF
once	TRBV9	CASNPSGGQTEAFF
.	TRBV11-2	CASSFIVLAGGNTGELFF
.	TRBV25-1	CASSDQNRDRENGNTIYF
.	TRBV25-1	CASSGGQGRYDEKLFF
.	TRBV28	CASSLPDGGALSYGYTF
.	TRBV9	CASVGQDTGELFF
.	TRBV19	CASRGQGNNSPLHF
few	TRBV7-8	CASSSGASDSYEQYF
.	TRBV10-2	CASGLTGGNQPQHF
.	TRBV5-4	CASSPGGRSYEQYF
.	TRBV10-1	CANSGRGSTDTQYF
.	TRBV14	CASSQIDRGWETQYF
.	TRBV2	CASSEQLSGANEKLFF
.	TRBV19	CASRRGVREYLEEQFF
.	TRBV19	CASSIGVVRDTQYF
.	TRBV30	CAWSPTDNSPLHF
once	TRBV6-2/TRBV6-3	CASSYAGNSYEQYF
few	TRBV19	CASSMFPGPQHF
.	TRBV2	CASSGTGAWTQYF
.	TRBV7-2	CASSLVGQRRYTF
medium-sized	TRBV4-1	CASSHIGGGYTF
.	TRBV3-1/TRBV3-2	CASSQGRGLEAFF
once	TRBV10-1	CASSEFVGAGETQYF
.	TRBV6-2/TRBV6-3	CASSNGQGPIQETQYF
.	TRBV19	CASSMRRGLQETQYF